A single TCR beta chain is shown here with its context. The record originates from a study of blood T cells in healthy people across ages. The CDR3 length is 16 residues. The V gene's germline CDR1 is LNHNV and CDR2 YYDKDF (reference sequence). V lost 0 bases and J 1 base, leaving 12 bases between the germline ends. A second 7 to 11 cycle PCR used barcoded and J-beta primers. TCRdb processed the 5' RACE reads anew with MiXCR; each CDR3 protein has one entry. The sample carries about 750,000 distinct CDR3 sequences, 40% to 65% recorded once. Sequenced sample: blood. The TCR was taken from a man older than 75 in good health. The chain has TRBV15 and TRBJ2-5; D possibly uses TRBD1 or TRBD2 (6 bases each). CDR3 nucleotide sequence: TGTGCCACCAGCAGAGAGGCTACGGGGGCCCAAGAGACCCAGTACTTC. Amino acid sequence: CATSREATGAQETQYF.